These T cell receptor beta chains were read from a single sample in a study of Graves' ophthalmopathy and Graves' hyperthyroidism. TCRdb recomputed calls from the multiplex PCR reads with MiXCR, one row per CDR3 protein. The table includes approximately 700,000 distinct CDR3 sequences, roughly 39% detected once. The sequenced sample was peripheral blood. The receptors come from an adult man with Graves' ophthalmopathy. Each CDR3 is given with its conserved first and last residue. Each record gives: J gene, clone size, V gene, D gene, CDR3 DNA, CDR3 protein. The D gene is left open where the match is weak. Rows may omit the clone size; those that give it use once, few, many or a size class.

J gene: TRBJ1-2
clone size: many
V gene: TRBV5-8
D gene: .
CDR3 DNA: TGTGCCAGCAGCTTAGGTGGGACCCATGGCTACACCTTC
CDR3 protein: CASSLGGTHGYTF

J gene: TRBJ1-2
clone size: many
V gene: TRBV29-1
D gene: .
CDR3 DNA: TGCAGCGTTCGGTCGGGGGACTATGGCTACACCTTC
CDR3 protein: CSVRSGDYGYTF

J gene: TRBJ1-2
clone size: many
V gene: TRBV2
D gene: .
CDR3 DNA: TGTGCCAGCAGTGCCAACAATTTGTACTATGGCTACACCTTC
CDR3 protein: CASSANNLYYGYTF

J gene: TRBJ2-2
clone size: .
V gene: TRBV9
D gene: TRBD1
CDR3 DNA: TGTGCCAGCAGCTCTCCAATCCGGACAGGGCCTCAAGTTAACACCGGGGAGCTGTTTTTT
CDR3 protein: CASSSPIRTGPQVNTGELFF

J gene: TRBJ2-7
clone size: once
V gene: TRBV29-1
D gene: .
CDR3 DNA: TGCAGCCAAGGTTCGGTAGCGATCGAGCAGTACTTC
CDR3 protein: CSQGSVAIEQYF

J gene: TRBJ2-5
clone size: .
V gene: TRBV2
D gene: TRBD2
CDR3 DNA: TGTGCCAGCCGTCCTATGCATGGGAGGGAACAAGAGACCCAGTACTTC
CDR3 protein: CASRPMHGREQETQYF

J gene: TRBJ2-7
clone size: few
V gene: TRBV3-1
D gene: .
CDR3 DNA: TGTGCCAGCAGCCAAAATACGGGGGAAAGTGGCGAGCAGTACTTC
CDR3 protein: CASSQNTGESGEQYF

J gene: TRBJ1-5
clone size: .
V gene: TRBV20-1
D gene: .
CDR3 DNA: TGCAGTGCTAGAGAATCTCGGTGGGGGTTAAATCAGCCCCAGCATTTT
CDR3 protein: CSARESRWGLNQPQHF

J gene: TRBJ1-5
clone size: many
V gene: TRBV19
D gene: .
CDR3 DNA: TGTGCCAGTAGTATCCAGGGCAGTAGCAATCAGCCCCAGCATTTT
CDR3 protein: CASSIQGSSNQPQHF

J gene: TRBJ1-1
clone size: many
V gene: TRBV10-3
D gene: TRBD1
CDR3 DNA: TGTGCCATCACCCAGGGGGGGAACACTGAAGCTTTCTTT
CDR3 protein: CAITQGGNTEAFF

J gene: TRBJ2-5
clone size: .
V gene: TRBV10-3
D gene: TRBD2
CDR3 DNA: TGTGCCATCGGGACTAGCGGCCAAGAGACCCAGTACTTC
CDR3 protein: CAIGTSGQETQYF

J gene: TRBJ2-7
clone size: .
V gene: TRBV10-3
D gene: .
CDR3 DNA: TGTGCCAGCAGTGATTCGGTGGGTTCCTACGAGCAGTACTTC
CDR3 protein: CASSDSVGSYEQYF

J gene: TRBJ2-5
clone size: many
V gene: TRBV2
D gene: .
CDR3 DNA: TGTGCCAGCACCCTGGGGGAGACCCAGTACTTC
CDR3 protein: CASTLGETQYF

J gene: TRBJ1-1
clone size: .
V gene: TRBV6-5
D gene: .
CDR3 DNA: TGTGCCAGCAGTTACTTGACCAGGGTGGAAGCTTTCTTT
CDR3 protein: CASSYLTRVEAFF

J gene: TRBJ1-6
clone size: many
V gene: TRBV7-9
D gene: .
CDR3 DNA: TGTGCCAGCAGCTTAGAGGACCACCCGGCGGCCGCGGGAAATTCACCCCTCCACTTT
CDR3 protein: CASSLEDHPAAAGNSPLHF

J gene: TRBJ1-5
clone size: many
V gene: TRBV6-6
D gene: .
CDR3 DNA: TGTGCCAGCAGTTACCTGGGTGAGGGCCATCAGCCCCAGCATTTT
CDR3 protein: CASSYLGEGHQPQHF

J gene: TRBJ1-6
clone size: many
V gene: TRBV25-1
D gene: .
CDR3 DNA: TGTGCCAGCAGTGAACACAGAGATAATTCACCCCTCCACTTT
CDR3 protein: CASSEHRDNSPLHF